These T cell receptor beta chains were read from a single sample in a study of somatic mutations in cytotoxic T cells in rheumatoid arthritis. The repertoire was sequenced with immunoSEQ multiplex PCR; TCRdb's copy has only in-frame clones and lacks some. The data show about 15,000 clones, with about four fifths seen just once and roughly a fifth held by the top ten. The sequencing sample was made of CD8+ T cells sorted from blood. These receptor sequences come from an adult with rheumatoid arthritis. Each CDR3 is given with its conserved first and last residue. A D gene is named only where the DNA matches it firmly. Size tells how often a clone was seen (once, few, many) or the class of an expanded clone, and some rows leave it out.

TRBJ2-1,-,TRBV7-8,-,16,CASSLVFGGAGNEQFF,TGTGCCAGCAGCTTAGTTTTTGGGGGGGCCGGGAATGAGCAGTTCTTC
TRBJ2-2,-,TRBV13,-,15,CASSLGLDSIGELFF,TGTGCCAGCAGCTTAGGACTAGACTCCATCGGGGAGCTGTTTTTT
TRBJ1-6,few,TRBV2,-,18,CASIIGEGPNSYNSPLHF,TGTGCCAGCATCATCGGGGAGGGGCCGAACTCCTATAATTCACCCCTCCACTTT
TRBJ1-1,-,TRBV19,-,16,CASSIKGVVSNTEAFF,TGTGCCAGTAGTATAAAGGGTGTGGTTTCGAACACTGAAGCTTTCTTT
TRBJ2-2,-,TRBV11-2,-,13,CASSLVVAGELFF,TGTGCCAGCAGCTTAGTTGTAGCCGGGGAGCTGTTTTTT
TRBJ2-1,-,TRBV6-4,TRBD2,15,CASSEGAGSYNEQFF,TGTGCCAGCAGTGAAGGAGCGGGGTCCTACAATGAGCAGTTCTTC
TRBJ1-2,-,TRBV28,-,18,CASRFSTPRGPSNYGYTF,TGTGCCAGCAGATTTTCAACGCCGAGGGGACCGTCTAACTATGGCTACACCTTC
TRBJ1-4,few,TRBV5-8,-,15,CASSLYPGPERKLFF,TGTGCCAGCAGCCTATACCCGGGACCCGAGAGAAAACTGTTTTTT
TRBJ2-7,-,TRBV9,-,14,CASSVGWGSYEQYF,TGTGCCAGCAGCGTCGGGTGGGGGAGCTACGAGCAGTACTTC
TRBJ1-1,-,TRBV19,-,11,CASSRMPEAFF,TGTGCCAGTAGTCGAATGCCTGAAGCTTTCTTT
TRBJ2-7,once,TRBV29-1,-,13,CSVLHLTSYEQYF,TGCAGCGTTCTGCACTTGACATCCTACGAGCAGTACTTC
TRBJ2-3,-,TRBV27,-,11,CATYRTDTQYF,TGTGCCACCTATCGCACAGATACGCAGTATTTT
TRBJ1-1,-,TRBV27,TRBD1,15,CASSSLAGGGTEAFF,TGTGCCAGCAGTTCCCTGGCAGGGGGAGGAACTGAAGCTTTCTTT
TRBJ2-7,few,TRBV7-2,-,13,CASSAIRGYEQYF,TGTGCCAGCAGCGCTATTAGAGGCTACGAGCAGTACTTC
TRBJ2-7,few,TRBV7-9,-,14,CASSSDGAHYEQYF,TGTGCCAGCAGCTCGGATGGGGCCCACTACGAGCAGTACTTC
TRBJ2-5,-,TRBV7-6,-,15,CASSLKIADQETQYF,TGTGCCAGCAGCTTAAAGATCGCCGACCAAGAGACCCAGTACTTC
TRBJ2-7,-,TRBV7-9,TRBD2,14,CASSRSSGTYEQYF,TGTGCCAGCAGCCGCTCTAGCGGGACATACGAGCAGTACTTC
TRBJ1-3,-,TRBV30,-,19,CAWSVGVQDITTSGNTIYF,TGTGCCTGGAGTGTAGGGGTACAGGACATCACGACCTCTGGAAACACCATATATTTT
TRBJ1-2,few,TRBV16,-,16,CASSPLPGARDYGYTF,TGTGCCAGCAGCCCTCTGCCGGGGGCTCGGGACTATGGCTACACCTTC
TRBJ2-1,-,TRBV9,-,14,CASSVVAGSVEQFF,TGTGCCAGCAGCGTAGTAGCCGGAAGTGTTGAGCAGTTCTTC
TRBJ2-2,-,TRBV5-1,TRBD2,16,CASSPAIAGEDGELFF,TGCGCCAGCAGCCCCGCCATAGCGGGAGAGGACGGGGAGCTGTTTTTT
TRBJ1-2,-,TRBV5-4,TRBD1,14,CASSRVGTDYGYTF,TGTGCCAGCAGCCGGGTCGGGACAGACTATGGCTACACCTTC
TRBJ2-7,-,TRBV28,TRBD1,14,CASSAITTGGEQYF,TGTGCCAGCAGCGCCATCACCACAGGGGGCGAGCAGTACTTC